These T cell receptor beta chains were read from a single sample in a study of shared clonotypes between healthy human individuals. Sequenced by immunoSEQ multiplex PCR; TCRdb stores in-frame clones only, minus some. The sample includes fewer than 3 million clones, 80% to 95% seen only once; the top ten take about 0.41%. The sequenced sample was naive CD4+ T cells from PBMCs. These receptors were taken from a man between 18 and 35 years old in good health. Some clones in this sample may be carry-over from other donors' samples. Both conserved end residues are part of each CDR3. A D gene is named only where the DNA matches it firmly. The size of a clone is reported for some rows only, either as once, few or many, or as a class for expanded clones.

CDR3: CASSLEAGNRNTQYF; DNA: TGCGCCAGCAGCCTCGAAGCGGGGAACCGAAATACGCAGTATTTT; V: TRBV4-3; length: 15; J: TRBJ2-3; D: TRBD2; size: once
CDR3: CASSQATSFLRSGEQFF; DNA: TGCGCCAGCAGCCAAGCGACTAGTTTCTTGAGGTCGGGTGAGCAGTTCTTC; V: TRBV4-1; length: 17; J: TRBJ2-1; D: .; size: few
CDR3: CAIGGSSTTYSTDTQYF; DNA: TGTGCCATCGGCGGCTCGTCCACCACATATAGCACAGATACGCAGTATTTT; V: TRBV10-3; length: 17; J: TRBJ2-3; D: .; size: .
CDR3: CASSLQGSRYEQYF; DNA: TGTGCCAGCAGCCTACAGGGGAGTAGGTACGAGCAGTACTTC; V: TRBV7-9; length: 14; J: TRBJ2-7; D: TRBD1; size: .
CDR3: CASTYQGFSETQYF; DNA: TGTGCCAGCACCTACCAGGGATTCTCGGAGACCCAGTACTTC; V: TRBV7-9; length: 14; J: TRBJ2-5; D: .; size: .
CDR3: CASSPLESSGRHEQYF; DNA: TGTGCCAGCAGCCCGTTGGAGTCTAGCGGTCGTCACGAGCAGTACTTC; V: TRBV7-3; length: 16; J: TRBJ2-7; D: TRBD2; size: .
CDR3: CASSPGTGGTYEQYF; DNA: TGTGCCAGCAGCCCCGGGACAGGGGGCACCTACGAGCAGTACTTC; V: TRBV6-6; length: 15; J: TRBJ2-7; D: TRBD1; size: .
CDR3: CASSLGGIRNTEAFF; DNA: TGTGCCAGCAGTTTAGGGGGAATACGGAACACTGAAGCTTTCTTT; V: TRBV27; length: 15; J: TRBJ1-1; D: .; size: .
CDR3: CASSLRIINTEAFF; DNA: TGTGCCAGCAGCTTACGGATAATAAACACTGAAGCTTTCTTT; V: TRBV7-9; length: 14; J: TRBJ1-1; D: .; size: .
CDR3: CASRLDRKNTEAFF; DNA: TGTGCCAGCAGACTGGACAGGAAGAACACTGAAGCTTTCTTT; V: TRBV28; length: 14; J: TRBJ1-1; D: TRBD1; size: .
CDR3: CASSWGWENTEAFF; DNA: TGTGCCAGCAGCTGGGGGTGGGAGAACACTGAAGCTTTCTTT; V: TRBV27; length: 14; J: TRBJ1-1; D: .; size: .
CDR3: CASSLRMRRNTEAFF; DNA: TGTGCCAGCAGCTTACGTATGAGACGGAACACTGAAGCTTTCTTT; V: TRBV7-2; length: 15; J: TRBJ1-1; D: .; size: .
CDR3: CASSSLGASSGRAKFADMQYF; DNA: TGCGCCAGCAGCTCCCTCGGGGCGTCTAGCGGGAGGGCTAAGTTCGCAGATATGCAGTATTTT; V: TRBV5-1; length: 21; J: TRBJ2-3; D: TRBD2; size: .
CDR3: CASSLGVWDRDSDTQYF; DNA: TGTGCCAGCAGCTTAGGCGTATGGGACAGGGACTCAGATACGCAGTATTTT; V: TRBV11-3; length: 17; J: TRBJ2-3; D: TRBD1; size: .